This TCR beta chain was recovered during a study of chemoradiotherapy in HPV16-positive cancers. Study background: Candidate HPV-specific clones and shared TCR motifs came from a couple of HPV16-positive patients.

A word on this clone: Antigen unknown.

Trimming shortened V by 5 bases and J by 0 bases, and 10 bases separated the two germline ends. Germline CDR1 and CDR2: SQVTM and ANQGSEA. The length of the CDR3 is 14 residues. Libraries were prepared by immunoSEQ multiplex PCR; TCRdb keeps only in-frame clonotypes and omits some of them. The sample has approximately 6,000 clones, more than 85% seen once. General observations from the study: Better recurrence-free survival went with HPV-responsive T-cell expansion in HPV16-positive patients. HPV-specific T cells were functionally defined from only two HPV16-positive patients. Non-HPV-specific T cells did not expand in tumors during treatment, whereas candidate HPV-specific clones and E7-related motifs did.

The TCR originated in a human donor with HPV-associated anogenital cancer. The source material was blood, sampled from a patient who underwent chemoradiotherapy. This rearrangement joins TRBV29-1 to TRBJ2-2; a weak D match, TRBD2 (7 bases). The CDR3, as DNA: TGCAGCGTTACAGGGACTACGAACACCGGGGAGCTGTTTTTT. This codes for CSVTGTTNTGELFF.